The sequence of this T cell receptor (beta chain) was determined in a study of Ad26.COV2.S vaccination and SARS-CoV-2 variants (dated by TCRdb to the early 2020s). Study-wide context: Vaccine-arm donors came from COV1001, a multicentre, randomized, double-blind, placebo-controlled phase I-IIa trial of Ad26.COV2.S in healthy adults. Dosing of Ad26.COV2.S was intramuscular, at either 5x10^10 or 1x10^11 viral particles, delivered as one shot or as two shots spaced 56 days apart. The specificity and breadth of SARS-CoV-2-reactive T cell receptors after Ad26.COV2.S vaccination were assessed by TCRbeta repertoire sequencing. A total of approximately 32 samples were included in the TCR-sequenced set, comprising around 19 Ad26.COV2.S vaccine recipients, 5 placebo recipients and 8 SARS-CoV-2 convalescent individuals. Participants in the trial were split at random into five groups of five each, receiving low-dose or high-dose Ad26.COV2.S once or twice, or else placebo on both occasions. Investigators remained blinded to trial group allocation during experiments and outcome assessment. Findings and caveats that apply to the study as a whole: It was noted by the authors that total T cell responses may have been underestimated by the TCR breadth and depth analyses. After vaccination, spike-specific CD8+ and CD4+ T cell responses were reported to show substantial breadth. Comparable non-spike TCR breadth was observed between vaccine and placebo recipients, consistent with only spike being contained in the vaccine. Compared with placebo recipients, Ad26.COV2.S recipients showed higher spike-specific TCR breadth (P = 0.0014). Comparing responses between vaccine doses or regimens was not something the study was powered to do.

Trimming takes 4 bases from V and 6 bases from J, and the germline ends sit 13 bases apart. The germline V gene sets CDR1 to SGHAT and CDR2 to FQNNGV. Inclusive of the bounding cysteine and phenylalanine, the CDR3 is 13 residues long. The sequence is cut down to CDR3 DNA, 39 bases in frame from base 1. The sample's treatment or condition, from its label and the paper: roughly 18 received Ad26.COV2.S at low or high dose, single or two shots; a few received placebo; per-sample allocation not given. Repertoires of vaccine and placebo recipients were sequenced from samples taken on day 63 after the first injection. In Cohort 1b, more than 20 adults aged 18-55 years were enrolled at a single site in Boston, USA, between 29 July and 7 August 2020. Ad26.COV2.S consisted of a replication-incompetent adenovirus type 26 vector by which a prefusion-stabilized SARS-CoV-2 spike protein from the original Wuhan strain was expressed.

The immunoSEQ Assay was used to sequence TCRbeta CDR3 regions. After extraction, genomic DNA underwent amplification by bias-controlled multiplex PCR, followed by high-throughput sequencing. Per the source publication's procedure: To quantify the absolute abundance of every unique TCRbeta CDR3 region, sequences were collapsed and filtered. T cell fraction was estimated by normalizing TCRbeta template counts to usable DNA, with usable DNA measured through amplification of reference genes found in all nucleated cells. Repertoire TCRs were annotated as SARS-CoV-2-specific by exact matching of V gene, CDR3 amino acid sequence and J gene to a known reactive TCR set. The reference SARS-CoV-2 TCR set came from MIRA and was filtered for enrichment in COVID-19-positive ImmuneCODE repertoires, removing public or cross-reactive TCRs. Based on the MIRA antigens, annotated TCRs were further analysed at the level of specific ORF or position within ORF. Breadth was defined as the number of annotated unique rearrangements divided by the total number of unique productive rearrangements, and depth was defined as the summed frequency of the annotated unique rearrangements. Two-sided Wilcoxon rank-sum tests were applied when comparing TCR breadth between groups. TCRdb stores this immuneACCESS table with in-frame sequences only. Part of the clones is absent; in the studies checked, under half of the shortfall reflects unresolved V genes, and no reason is known for the rest. Clonal size and the V and J genes are those of that table, whereas D and trimming came from the DNA. The sample table records about 350,000 clones; 88% of these occur just once. The top ten clones comprise 6.4% of the sample.

The sample holds one count of this clone. Its recognized antigen is unknown. No qualities accompany the bases; no much larger clone lies one base away. The TCR was taken from a person aged 18-65 years who received the Ad26.COV2.S COVID-19 vaccine or a placebo. In this chain, TRBV11-2 is recombined with TRBJ2-7, with TRBD1 tentatively as D gene (6 bases match). The specimen comprised peripheral blood, sampled in a trial of Ad26.COV2.S vaccine versus placebo. The nucleotide sequence is given as TGTGCCAGCAGCTCAAGCAGGGGTGGCGAGCAGTACTTC. This yields the protein CASSSSRGGEQYF.